The 29 T cell receptor beta chains in this list originate from one sample, sequenced in a study of blood T cell repertoires in COVID-19. Assay used: immunoSEQ multiplex PCR; TCRdb lists only in-frame clones, some missing. The table has around 80,000 clones, approximately 84% seen once. The sequencing input was peripheral blood. The receptors here all came from a human donor in a cohort sampled during active COVID-19.

The chain employs TRBV5-6 and TRBJ2-5, with 9 bases identical to TRBD2. V was pared by 1 base and J by 5 bases, with 0 bases of the junction left unmatched. Germline CDR1 reads SGHDT; CDR2 reads YYEEEE. CDR3 length: 13 amino acids. The CDR3 region has the DNA TGTGCCAGCAGCTTGACTAGCGGGGAGACCCAGTACTTC. Translating it yields CASSLTSGETQYF.

This clone came up a few times. The chain recombines TRBV19 with TRBJ2-7, with 10 nucleotides matching TRBD1. This CDR3 has 18 amino acids. V shed 5 bases and J 7 bases; nucleotides not matched to a gene: 20. Germline V gives CDR1 LNHDA, CDR2 SQIVND (reference sequence). The CDR3 loop is CASSPFDRLPGQGREQYF. CDR3 nucleotide sequence: TGTGCCAGTAGTCCTTTTGACCGACTTCCGGGACAGGGGAGAGAGCAGTACTTC.

V gene TRBV19 combines with J gene TRBJ1-2; TRBD1 agrees at 8 bases. The V and J ends lost 5 bases and 2 bases, in that order; junction bases with no gene match: 7. The CDR3 length is 15 residues. Germline V gene sequence: CDR1 LNHDA, CDR2 SQIVND (reference sequence). CDR3 coding DNA: TGTGCCAGTAGTGAACCTCGACAGGGGAACTATGGCTACACCTTC. This translates into CASSEPRQGNYGYTF.

This chain connects TRBV30 to TRBJ1-1, with no clear D. The CDR3 consists of 13 residues. The V end was cut by 3 bases, the J end by 4 bases, with 12 bases between. Germline values: CDR1 GTSNPN, CDR2 SVGIG (reference sequence). CDR3 residues: CAWSKTGGTEAFF. The CDR3 DNA reads as TGTGCCTGGAGCAAGACTGGAGGCACTGAAGCTTTCTTT. The whole variable domain, remainder taken from reference TRBV30 and TRBJ1-1, is SQTIHQWPATLVQPVGSPLSLECTVEGTSNPNLYWYRQAAGRGLQLLFYSVGIGQISSEVPQNLSASRPQDRQFILSSKKLLLSDSGFYLCAWSKTGGTEAFFGQGTRLTVV.

The gene calls are TRBV19 and TRBJ2-5; 10 bases line up with TRBD1. After removal of 7 bases from V and 5 bases from J, the junction contained 10 bases not matched to a gene. This CDR3 has 15 amino acids. The germline V gene encodes CDR1 LNHDA and CDR2 SQIVND (reference sequence). The CDR3 coding sequence is TGTGCCAGTACCGGGACAGGGGCCGACGGCGAGACCCAGTACTTC. Residues: CASTGTGADGETQYF.

The gene calls are TRBV19 and TRBJ2-5; 7 positions agree with TRBD1. The CDR3 length is 16 residues. Trimming took 1 base from V and 4 from J; bases not matched to a gene: 9. CDR1 and CDR2 from the germline V gene are LNHDA and SQIVND (reference sequence). CDR3 nucleotide sequence: TGTGCCAGTAGTATAGGGAACAGGGGCGCGGGAGAGACCCAGTACTTC. Residues: CASSIGNRGAGETQYF.

This chain uses TRBV19 with TRBJ2-1, with a possible D match to TRBD1 (6 bases). There are 16 residues in the CDR3. The V end was cut by 1 base, the J end by 0 bases, with 10 bases between. Germline lookup yields CDR1 LNHDA and CDR2 SQIVND (reference sequence). CDR3 sequence: CASSIAGRGSYNEQFF. The CDR3 DNA is TGTGCCAGTAGTATAGCGGGCAGGGGCTCCTACAATGAGCAGTTCTTC.

The J gene is TRBJ2-3, the V gene TRBV11-3; 15 bases are a match to TRBD2. The V segment lost 5 bases and the J segment 4 bases; nucleotides outside the gene matches: 4. Germline V gene sequence: CDR1 SGHNT, CDR2 YENEEA. CDR3 size: 16 residues. Here the CDR3 reads CASSRTSGGAPDTQYF. In DNA form, the CDR3 reads TGTGCCAGCAGCCGGACTAGCGGGGGGGCCCCAGATACGCAGTATTTT.

This clone was seen at least ten times. The chain joins TRBV5-1 to TRBJ2-7; 7 nucleotides agree with TRBD1. Germline CDR1 reads SGHRS; CDR2 reads YFSETQ. V gave up 8 bases and J gave up 2 bases; unmatched junction bases: 13. This CDR3 has 15 amino acids. CDR3 residues: CASLHTGEQTYEQYF. The CDR3, as DNA: TGCGCCAGTTTACATACAGGGGAACAAACCTACGAGCAGTACTTC.

This clone was found a few times. This sequence joins TRBV2 and TRBJ1-6; D is unclear. The V and J ends lost 3 bases and 2 bases respectively, with 11 bases between them. CDR3 length equals 16 residues. Germline V lookup: CDR1 SNHLY, CDR2 FYNNEI. This CDR3 reads CASSDPGVTYNSPLHF. The CDR3 bases are TGTGCCAGCAGTGACCCGGGAGTAACCTATAATTCACCCCTCCACTTT. The whole variable domain, filled in from reference TRBV2 and TRBJ1-6, reads EPEVTQTPSHQVTQMGQEVILRCVPISNHLYFYWYRQILGQKVEFLVSFYNNEISEKSEIFDDQFSVERPDGSNFTLKIRSTKLEDSAMYFCASSDPGVTYNSPLHFGNGTRLTVT.

This chain connects TRBV5-6 to TRBJ1-1; TRBD1 aligns across 9 bases. This CDR3 is built from 13 residues. The germline CDR1 and CDR2 sequences are SGHDT and YYEEEE. Trimming removed 7 bases from V and 3 bases from J; junction bases left unmatched: 4. The CDR3 reads CASGTGSDTEAFF. The DNA for the CDR3 is TGTGCCAGCGGGACAGGGTCTGACACTGAAGCTTTCTTT.

The chain carries TRBV5-5 and TRBJ2-6; D remains unclear. The V gene lost 4 bases and the J gene lost 1 base, with 9 bases spanning the gap. The CDR3 sequence is 15 residues long. Germline-derived CDR1 and CDR2 are SGHKS and YYEKEE (reference sequence). CDR3 loop: CASSLTDSGANVLTF. The CDR3 nucleotides are TGTGCCAGCAGCCTTACTGATTCTGGGGCCAACGTCCTGACTTTC.

V and J are TRBV3-1 (or the pseudogene TRBV3-2) and TRBJ2-1; D remains unclear. Germline CDR1 is LGHDT and CDR2 is YNNKEL (reference sequence). V was pared by 1 base and J by 15 bases, with 10 bases between. CDR3 size: 11 residues. CDR3 amino acids: CASSQGLVWFF. The CDR3 DNA sequence: TGTGCCAGCAGCCAAGGTCTAGTTTGGTTCTTC.

The V call is TRBV7-9, the J call TRBJ1-6, with D possibly matching TRBD1 (6 bases). V was cut by 6 bases and J by 5 bases, with 11 bases left in between. Germline CDR1 SEHNR, CDR2 FQNEAQ (reference sequence). CDR3 size: 14 residues. The CDR3 DNA reads TGTGCCAGCAGTAGCTACAGGGATAATTCACCCCTCCACTTT. As protein: CASSSYRDNSPLHF.

V and J are TRBV6-6 and TRBJ1-2; weak D call: TRBD1 (5 bases). Germline lookup yields CDR1 MNHNY and CDR2 SVGAGI (reference sequence). The CDR3 runs 13 residues. Trimming took off 6 bases at V and 4 bases at J, with 12 bases between the two ends. The CDR3 DNA sequence: TGTGCCAGCAGAAACGACAGCACCTATGGCTACACCTTC. It encodes CASRNDSTYGYTF.

The V call is TRBV5-4, the J call TRBJ1-3, with 8 bases identical to TRBD1. The CDR3 covers 15 residues. Germline values: CDR1 SGHNT, CDR2 YYREEE (reference sequence). Losses at the gene ends were 2 bases for V and 3 bases for J; bases not matched to a gene: 4. The CDR3 DNA follows: TGTGCCAGCAGCTTCGACAGGGGATATGGAAACACCATATATTTT. This codes for CASSFDRGYGNTIYF.

V is TRBV9 and J is TRBJ2-6; 7 positions agree with TRBD1. Germline values: CDR1 SGDLS, CDR2 YYNGEE. The length of the CDR3 is 16 residues. V lost 3 bases, J lost 4 bases, and 7 bases stayed unmatched. CDR3 nucleotide sequence: TGTGCCAGCAGCGGATCACAGGGGACCGGGGCCAACGTCCTGACTTTC. Amino acids: CASSGSQGTGANVLTF.

The chain has TRBV10-2 and TRBJ1-2, with D tentatively TRBD1 (5 bases). Germline V CDR1 and CDR2: WSHSY, SAAADI. The CDR3 spans 14 residues. Trimming took off 4 bases at V and 2 bases at J, with 11 bases between the two ends. CDR3 protein: CASSAGGLNYGYTF. CDR3 DNA: TGCGCCAGCAGTGCGGGGGGTTTGAACTATGGCTACACCTTC.

V gene TRBV11-2 combines with J gene TRBJ1-6; D perhaps matches TRBD1 (5 bases). The germline CDR1 and CDR2 sequences are SGHAT and FQNNGV. Trimming cost V 4 bases and J 6 bases, with 7 bases left between them. CDR3 length equals 13 residues. In nucleotides, the CDR3 is TGTGCCAGCAGCTGGGGGGGTAATTCACCCCTCCACTTT. Translating it yields CASSWGGNSPLHF.

This clone occurred a few times. The V and J genes are TRBV7-8 and TRBJ2-7, with 11 bases matching TRBD1. This CDR3 is built from 16 residues. From germline, CDR1 is SGHVS and CDR2 FQNEAQ. Trimming took 5 bases from V and 0 from J; bases not matched to a gene: 6. The CDR3 region has the DNA TGTGCCAGCAGCCCAGGACAGGGGGCCTTCTCCTACGAGCAGTACTTC. Translation: CASSPGQGAFSYEQYF.

In its sample, this clone was seen once. This chain joins TRBV3-1 (or the pseudogene TRBV3-2) and TRBJ2-1; 7 bases map to TRBD1. The germline CDR1 and CDR2 sequences are LGHDT and YNNKEL (reference sequence). The V segment lost 0 bases and the J segment 2 bases; nucleotides outside the gene matches: 4. The CDR3 is made up of 16 amino acids. CDR3 DNA: TGTGCCAGCAGCCAAGAGTTAGGGGGCGCCTACAATGAGCAGTTCTTC. It is translated as CASSQELGGAYNEQFF.

This chain joins TRBV7-3 and TRBJ2-1; 12 nucleotides match TRBD2. Per germline, CDR1 SGHTA and CDR2 FQGTGA. CDR3 length: 18 amino acids. V dropped 4 bases and J dropped 9; count of bases not matched to a gene: 16. This chain's CDR3 is CASSSSWLAGGLLAEQFF. CDR3 bases: TGTGCCAGCAGCTCCTCCTGGCTAGCGGGGGGGCTTCTGGCTGAGCAGTTCTTC. The complete variable domain, with remaining parts taken from reference TRBV7-3 and TRBJ2-1, reads GAGVSQTPSNKVTEKGKYVELRCDPISGHTALYWYRQSLGQGPEFLIYFQGTGAADDSGLPNDRFFAVRPEGSVSTLKIQRTERGDSAVYLCASSSSWLAGGLLAEQFFGPGTRLTVL.

The chain is built from TRBV12-3 or TRBV12-4 and TRBJ1-1; D gene ambiguous. CDR3 length: 13 residues. With 7 bases removed from V and 4 bases from J, the gap between germline ends came to 13 bases. Written as DNA, the CDR3 is TGTGCCAGCACCGTTCACGCCGGCACTGAAGCTTTCTTT. Protein: CASTVHAGTEAFF.

The J gene is TRBJ1-5, the V gene TRBV5-5, with TRBD1 matching over 7 bases. The germline V gene encodes CDR1 SGHKS and CDR2 YYEKEE (reference sequence). The V segment lost 4 bases and the J segment 6 bases; nucleotides outside the gene matches: 10. The CDR3 is 15 residues long. For the CDR3, the DNA is TGTGCCAGCAGCCAACAGGGACAGCCTATTCAGCCCCAGCATTTT. Translating it yields CASSQQGQPIQPQHF.

The chain uses TRBV19 and TRBJ1-6, with 9 bases fitting TRBD1. The CDR3 totals 15 residues. CDR1 is LNHDA, CDR2 SQIVND, per germline (reference sequence). V lost 6 bases, J lost 9 bases, and 9 bases stayed unmatched. The CDR3 reads CASSIGQGRGSPLHF. As DNA, the CDR3 is TGTGCCAGTAGCATCGGACAGGGGAGGGGTTCACCCCTCCACTTT.

This chain joins TRBV2 and TRBJ1-5; no clear D. CDR1 and CDR2 from the germline V gene are SNHLY and FYNNEI. The V gene lost 8 bases and the J gene lost 3 bases, with 17 bases spanning the gap. The CDR3 is 15 amino acids. The CDR3 reads CASAVGAGFNQPQHF. The CDR3 nucleotides read TGTGCCAGCGCGGTGGGTGCGGGGTTCAATCAGCCCCAGCATTTT.

This clone showed up just once. The J gene is TRBJ2-3, the V gene TRBV4-1; TRBD1 agrees at 8 bases. Germline V gene data show CDR1 as MGHRA and CDR2 as YSYEKL. The CDR3 sequence is 17 residues long. V lost 0 bases to trimming and J lost 2 bases; unmatched junction nucleotides: 7. CDR3 DNA: TGCGCCAGCAGCCAAGATCCCCAGGGGGCGCCCACAGATACGCAGTATTTT. It translates to CASSQDPQGAPTDTQYF.

The chain combines TRBV19 with TRBJ1-5, with no clear D. This CDR3 region has 13 residues. With 3 bases removed from V and 16 bases from J, the gap between germline ends came to 19 bases. Germline V CDR1 and CDR2: LNHDA, SQIVND (reference sequence). CDR3 DNA: TGTGCCAGTAGTATGAGGATCAGCCCCAGCATACATTTT. The encoded protein is CASSMRISPSIHF.

The chain links TRBV9 to TRBJ2-5; a weak D match, TRBD2 (6 bases). The V and J ends lost 0 bases and 5 bases respectively, with 14 bases between them. The CDR3 totals 15 residues. Germline V gene sequence: CDR1 SGDLS, CDR2 YYNGEE. In nucleotides, the CDR3 is TGTGCCAGCAGCGTAGGAACTAGCCTGGGGGAGACCCAGTACTTC. Amino acids: CASSVGTSLGETQYF.